The sequence of this T cell receptor (beta chain) was determined in a study of shared clonotypes between healthy human individuals. The sample holds a few counts of this clone. No antigen is known for it. Trimming pared 3 bases from V and 0 bases from J, leaving 9 bases between. This CDR3 region has 15 residues. Per germline, CDR1 SEHNR and CDR2 FQNEAQ (reference sequence). Participating donors were healthy, HIV-negative adults free of recent acute infections or vaccinations. The study drew all its donors from Caucasian adults living in Nashville, Tennessee. Sequenced by immunoSEQ multiplex PCR; TCRdb stores in-frame clones only, minus some. This table has approximately 2.5 million clones, 85% to 95% appearing once. Study-wide results and caveats: Sorted-subset sequencing was shown by rarefaction to be incomplete despite large depth. The authors sampled blood alone, and tissue repertoires likely differ.

This clonotype was sampled from a man between 18 and 29 years old in good health. Sequenced sample: naive CD4+ T cells sorted from blood. Subset denoted: CD45RA+ positively selected. This rearrangement joins TRBV7-9 to TRBJ1-3; tentative D call: TRBD1 (6 bases). In DNA form, the CDR3 reads TGTGCCAGCAGCTTCGACAGGAGCTCTGGAAACACCATATATTTT. Protein: CASSFDRSSGNTIYF.